This is a list of T cell receptor beta chains from one sample in a study of cytomegalovirus exposure and HLA in healthy donors. The table came from immunoSEQ multiplex PCR; TCRdb's copy has only in-frame clones and leaves some out. The sample holds approximately 210,000 clones, 88% seen once. Input material: PBMCs. These receptors all come from a woman younger than 35 in good health and CMV-seronegative. Each CDR3 is given without its conserved first and last residue. Each record gives: V gene, J gene, CDR3 protein.

>TRBV28|TRBJ2-2
ASSLRLELF
>TRBV28|TRBJ2-7
ASRVHTGISSYEQY
>TRBV19|TRBJ1-2
ASRKTATNYGYT
>TRBV7-6|TRBJ2-3
ASSSLVSDTQY
>TRBV4-1|TRBJ1-4
ASSQDVTATNEKLF
>TRBV6-6|TRBJ1-2
ASRQLAYGYT
>TRBV5-4|TRBJ2-3
ASSLADTDTQY
>TRBV23-1|TRBJ2-7
ASSARYEQY
>TRBV28|TRBJ2-2
ASSPGPGELF
>TRBV27|TRBJ2-1
ASSLSLAGGKSEQF
>TRBV7-9|TRBJ2-7
ASSSYSYEQY
>TRBV6-1|TRBJ2-1
ASSDRDYHYNEQF
>TRBV27|TRBJ2-7
ASSPRPPTGLIEQY
>TRBV14|TRBJ2-1
ASSQRNKGIRRGEQF
>TRBV28|TRBJ1-2
ASKSGTGRYGYT
>TRBV30|TRBJ2-3
AWRVAALKY
>TRBV6-4|TRBJ2-3
ASSERETDTQY
>TRBV7-8|TRBJ2-7
ASRGTGALEQY
>TRBV9|TRBJ2-7
ASSVEAPGTSESYEQY
>TRBV7-8|TRBJ2-2
ASSFARFTGELF
>TRBV4-3|TRBJ2-3
ASSHEGLAGPTDTQY
>TRBV7-2|TRBJ1-5
ASSRGRAGNQPQH
>TRBV11-3|TRBJ2-1
ASSPRAGGSYNEQF
>TRBV30|TRBJ1-4
AWSGDSNEKLF
>TRBV11-1|TRBJ2-1
ASSPGQGRWVAQNNEQF
>TRBV28|TRBJ1-1
ASSLRGTEAF
>TRBV19|TRBJ2-7
ASSIRGLRGPYEQY
>TRBV2|TRBJ2-7
ASRGTSGPGYEQY
>TRBV28|TRBJ2-7
ASTMDGGLEQY
>TRBV10-3|TRBJ2-3
AISESRRSTDTQY
>TRBV28|TRBJ1-4
ASSYRVWGEKLF
>TRBV18|TRBJ1-2
ASSPQSSTGPGAYGYT
>TRBV19|TRBJ2-2
ASSISRANTGELF
>TRBV9|TRBJ1-2
ASSPGDREPHGYT
>TRBV19|TRBJ2-7
ASSSSRGTSSYEQY
>TRBV7-2|TRBJ1-1
ASSLGQAYTEAF
>TRBV4-1|TRBJ1-3
ASSQFLAVSGNTIY
>TRBV7-8|TRBJ2-5
ASSLEDRVFQETQY
>TRBV6-6|TRBJ1-5
ASRATDQPQH
>TRBV4-2|TRBJ1-1
ASRQGERNTEAF
>TRBV7-9|TRBJ2-7
ASSLGGGTPYEQY
>TRBV6-6|TRBJ2-5
ASSSTQGAQY
>TRBV6-1|TRBJ1-5
ASSEGRGQWQPQH
>TRBV14|TRBJ2-1
ASSQRPGAFYNEQF
>TRBV2|TRBJ2-1
ASEAGGPHNEQF
>TRBV5-6|TRBJ2-7
ASSLWGGGSYEQY
>TRBV2|TRBJ2-3
ASSESSAIAGGPRDTQY
>TRBV28|TRBJ2-6
ASSEGGVSGANVLT
>TRBV6-1|TRBJ2-1
ASTGVNEQF